This T cell receptor (beta chain) came from a study of OX40 agonist ivuxolimab in advanced cancers. V shed 4 bases and J shed 9 bases, with 12 bases lying between them. Per the germline V gene, CDR1 is SGHTA and CDR2 is FQGNSA. The CDR3 contains 12 residues. Some clones are missing from TCRdb's copy, which holds only in-frame ones; the method was immunoSEQ multiplex PCR. The sample lists roughly 68,000 clones; roughly 90% were seen once. Study-wide findings and caveats: CD4+ T cells averaged fewer expanded clones than CD8+ T cells. CD4+ and CD8+ T cells in blood underwent clonal expansion by week 6 at 0.1 to 3.0 mg/kg. Several nonresponders also turned out to have low normalized T-cell clonal expansion.

To note about this clone: Its specificity is unknown.

Sequenced here: CD4+ or CD8+ T cells sorted from blood, sampled in a trial of the OX40 agonist ivuxolimab. This receptor was obtained from an adult with an advanced solid tumor such as melanoma, head and neck, liver or kidney cancer. This chain joins TRBV7-2 and TRBJ2-5; no clear D gene. CDR3 nucleotide sequence: TGTGCCAGCAGCTCTACCCTGGCGTCCCAGTACTTC. Encoded protein: CASSSTLASQYF.